Listed here are 29 T cell receptor beta chains from one sample, sequenced in a study of blood T cell repertoires in COVID-19. The assay was immunoSEQ multiplex PCR, and TCRdb's table has in-frame clones only and misses some. The sample holds roughly 120,000 clones, 60% to 85% seen once. The sample consisted of peripheral blood. All receptors derive from a man between 65 and 85 years old with acute or convalescent COVID-19.

The gene calls are TRBV9 and TRBJ2-6, with D unclear. The CDR3 contains 17 residues. The germline V gene encodes CDR1 SGDLS and CDR2 YYNGEE. The germline V and J ends were trimmed by 2 bases and 0 bases, with 12 bases remaining between them. The CDR3 nucleotides read TGTGCCAGCAGCGTCCTGGAGTGGCCCTCTGGGGCCAACGTCCTGACTTTC. Its protein product is CASSVLEWPSGANVLTF.

The V call is TRBV6-5, the J call TRBJ1-4; D perhaps matches TRBD1 (5 bases). This CDR3 is 15 amino acids long. Trimming pared 8 bases from V and 8 bases from J, leaving 21 bases between. CDR1 and CDR2 (germline): MNHEY, SVGAGI. The CDR3 region has the DNA TGTGCCAGCTCCCTTGGGGCAGCTAGGGTGGAAAAACTGTTTTTT. Amino acids: CASSLGAARVEKLFF.

This chain uses TRBV27 with TRBJ2-1; D is perhaps TRBD2 (6 bases). V was shortened by 5 bases and J by 9 bases, with 14 bases between the two germline ends. Germline CDR1 MNHEY, CDR2 SMNVEV (reference sequence). CDR3 length equals 13 residues. The CDR3 DNA is TGTGCCAGCAGTCCCCCCGGGAGTCCTGAGCAGTTCTTC. This gives the protein CASSPPGSPEQFF.

This clone was counted once. This chain connects TRBV27 to TRBJ2-7; maybe TRBD1 (6 bases). V gave up 1 base and J gave up 9 bases, with 25 bases separating them. Germline CDR1 and CDR2: MNHEY and SMNVEV (reference sequence). The CDR3 runs to 17 residues. CDR3 nucleotide sequence: TGTGCCAGCAGTTTATTAGGACGGCAGGGGTGGGAGAAGGGGCAGTACTTC. This encodes CASSLLGRQGWEKGQYF.

The chain carries TRBV6-5 and TRBJ2-7; 7 bases line up with TRBD2. V gave up 0 bases and J gave up 0 bases; unmatched junction bases: 5. The CDR3 sequence is 16 residues long. Germline assignment: CDR1 MNHEY and CDR2 SVGAGI. The CDR3 protein is CASSYSASGDSYEQYF. The CDR3 nucleotides are TGTGCCAGCAGTTACTCGGCCAGCGGGGACTCCTACGAGCAGTACTTC.

This chain uses TRBV2 with TRBJ1-5, with 7 nucleotides matching TRBD1. CDR1 is SNHLY, CDR2 FYNNEI, per germline. V gave up 7 bases and J gave up 0 bases; unmatched junction bases: 6. This CDR3 is 15 amino acids long. Here the CDR3 reads CASMGQPYSNQPQHF. For the CDR3, the DNA is TGTGCCAGCATGGGACAGCCTTATAGCAATCAGCCCCAGCATTTT.

The rearrangement uses TRBV5-1 and TRBJ2-5; 7 nucleotides match TRBD2. V lost 0 bases to trimming and J lost 6 bases; unmatched junction nucleotides: 17. Per germline, CDR1 SGHRS and CDR2 YFSETQ. The CDR3 contains 18 residues. The CDR3: CASSLAGLGAGVEKTQYF. CDR3 DNA sequence: TGCGCCAGCAGCTTGGCGGGCCTCGGGGCGGGAGTGGAAAAGACCCAGTACTTC.

This sequence joins TRBV7-2 and TRBJ1-6; D is possibly TRBD1 (5 bases). The V end lost 1 base, the J end lost 10 bases, and 11 bases lay between the germline ends. Germline CDR1 is SGHTA and CDR2 is FQGNSA. The CDR3 extends over 14 amino acids. The CDR3 here is CASSLGGGESPLHF. CDR3 nucleotides: TGTGCCAGCAGCTTAGGAGGAGGGGAATCACCCCTCCACTTT.

The rearrangement joins TRBV20-1 to TRBJ2-1, with TRBD2 matching over 12 bases. This CDR3 is built from 15 residues. The V gene end was trimmed by 3 bases and the J gene end by 9 bases; junction bases not matched to a gene: 9. Germline assignment: CDR1 DFQATT and CDR2 SNEGSKA (reference sequence). CDR3 residues: CSASMTSGRIGEQFF. CDR3 sequence (DNA): TGCAGTGCTAGTATGACTAGCGGGAGAATCGGTGAGCAGTTCTTC.

The genes are TRBV24-1 and TRBJ1-5; a possible D gene is TRBD1 (6 bases). The CDR3 totals 15 residues. From germline, CDR1 is KGHDR and CDR2 SFDVKD. V dropped 6 bases and J dropped 5 bases, with 16 bases sitting between them. Here the CDR3 reads CATSSVQGSDQPQHF. DNA of the CDR3: TGTGCCACCAGTTCGGTACAGGGATCGGATCAGCCCCAGCATTTT.

In its sample, this clone was seen once. V and J are TRBV5-6 and TRBJ1-2; TRBD1 aligns across 9 bases. Unmatched junction bases numbered 16, after V lost 4 bases and J lost 3 bases. The germline CDR1 and CDR2 sequences are SGHDT and YYEEEE. The CDR3 loop spans 18 amino acids. CDR3 region: CASSPPGTGIIMDYGYTF. DNA for the CDR3: TGTGCCAGCAGCCCCCCTGGGACAGGGATCATAATGGACTATGGCTACACCTTC.

The chain has TRBV11-3 and TRBJ2-7; D may be TRBD1 (6 bases). The germline gives CDR1 SGHNT, CDR2 YENEEA. The CDR3 has 12 amino acids. The germline V and J ends were trimmed by 5 bases and 6 bases, with 11 bases remaining between them. The CDR3 DNA sequence: TGTGCCAGCAGCCCCGGGACAACCGAGCAGTACTTC. Translation gives CASSPGTTEQYF.

The genes are TRBV24-1 and TRBJ1-1; 10 nucleotides align to TRBD1. V lost 3 bases, J lost 6 bases, and 6 bases stayed unmatched. CDR3 length: 15 amino acids. Germline loops: CDR1 KGHDR, CDR2 SFDVKD. The CDR3 is CATSDTRQGASEAFF. CDR3 DNA: TGTGCCACCAGTGATACCCGACAGGGGGCCTCTGAAGCTTTCTTT.

This clone occurred a few times. The V and J genes are TRBV7-2 and TRBJ2-1; TRBD2 is a possible D gene (7 bases). CDR1 is SGHTA, CDR2 FQGNSA, per germline. V was shortened by 4 bases and J by 0 bases, with 19 bases between the two germline ends. The CDR3 loop spans 18 amino acids. In nucleotides, the CDR3 is TGTGCCAGCAGCTCCTTGGGGGGGCGTCTGGCCTCCTACAATGAGCAGTTCTTC. Translation: CASSSLGGRLASYNEQFF.

The gene calls are TRBV11-2 and TRBJ1-2; no definite D call. This CDR3 region has 12 residues. V was clipped by 3 bases and J by 2 bases, with 4 bases between them. Germline V lookup: CDR1 SGHAT, CDR2 FQNNGV. The DNA for the CDR3 is TGTGCCAGCAGCTTGCGAAACTATGGCTACACCTTC. Translated, it gives CASSLRNYGYTF.

The rearrangement uses TRBV9 and TRBJ1-1; D might be TRBD1 (6 bases). CDR1 is SGDLS and CDR2 is YYNGEE in the germline V gene. CDR3 length: 14 amino acids. Trimming shortened V by 3 bases and J by 6 bases, and 15 bases separated the two germline ends. Here the CDR3 reads CASSGGGAVAEAFF. CDR3 bases: TGTGCCAGCAGCGGTGGGGGGGCCGTTGCTGAAGCTTTCTTT.

The chain recombines TRBV4-2 with TRBJ2-2; D is unresolved. CDR3 length: 15 amino acids. V was trimmed by 0 bases and J by 4 bases, leaving 9 bases between them. Germline lookup yields CDR1 LGHNA and CDR2 YNFKEQ. CDR3 sequence: CASSQDYTTTGELFF. The DNA of the CDR3 is TGTGCCAGCAGCCAAGATTATACTACCACCGGGGAGCTGTTTTTT.

The V call is TRBV4-2, the J call TRBJ2-3, with 9 bases that match TRBD2. The CDR3 runs 17 residues. The trim removed 1 base at V and 6 bases at J, leaving 11 bases unmatched. Germline CDR1 is LGHNA and CDR2 is YNFKEQ. The CDR3 nucleotides read TGTGCCAGCAGCCAAGGTTTAGCGGGAGTGGGTAGGGATACGCAGTATTTT. Its translation: CASSQGLAGVGRDTQYF.

The V gene is TRBV10-3, the J gene TRBJ1-5; 10 nucleotides agree with TRBD1. The junction had 2 bases not matched to a gene; V was cut back by 5 bases and J by 7 bases. This CDR3 spans 13 amino acids. In germline, CDR1 is ENHRY, CDR2 SYGVKD. For the CDR3, the DNA is TGTGCCATCAGTTTGGGACAGGGGCAGCCCCAGCATTTT. It encodes CAISLGQGQPQHF.

This clone was counted at least ten times. The chain is built from TRBV18 and TRBJ1-1; TRBD1 agrees at 10 bases. Germline V gene lookup returns CDR1 KGHSH and CDR2 LQKENI. Unmatched junction bases numbered 2, after V lost 4 bases and J lost 6 bases. This CDR3 has 13 residues. CDR3 coding DNA: TGTGCCAGCTCACTAGGACAGGGGGCTGAAGCTTTCTTT. It encodes CASSLGQGAEAFF.

The chain joins TRBV9 to TRBJ1-4; D gene unclear. From germline, CDR1 is SGDLS and CDR2 YYNGEE. Trimming removed 3 bases at V and 7 bases at J, with 19 bases between. This CDR3 region has 16 residues. CDR3: CASSGPNPIGSEKLFF. The DNA for the CDR3 is TGTGCCAGCAGCGGCCCAAATCCGATTGGCTCTGAAAAACTGTTTTTT.

The chain has TRBV29-1 and TRBJ1-2, with 9 nucleotides matching TRBD1. Germline lookup yields CDR1 SQVTM and CDR2 ANQGSEA. The J segment lost 6 bases and the V segment lost 4 bases, leaving 9 bases of the junction unmatched. The CDR3 length is 14 residues. As DNA, the CDR3 is TGCAGCGTTGCCCCGGGACAGGGATTCGATGGCTACACCTTC. The encoded protein is CSVAPGQGFDGYTF. Full variable domain (missing parts from reference TRBV29-1 and TRBJ1-2): SAVISQKPSRDICQRGTSLTIQCQVDSQVTMMFWYRQQPGQSLTLIATANQGSEATYESGFVIDKFPISRPNLTFSTLTVSNMSPEDSSIYLCSVAPGQGFDGYTFGSGTRLTVV.

The chain recombines TRBV20-1 with TRBJ1-2, with D tentatively TRBD1 (5 bases). V was clipped by 3 bases and J by 3 bases, with 26 bases between them. The CDR3 contains 18 residues. The germline V gene encodes CDR1 DFQATT and CDR2 SNEGSKA (reference sequence). The CDR3 sequence: CSASGPRNRNLLDYGYTF. DNA for the CDR3: TGCAGTGCTAGTGGTCCCAGGAACAGGAACCTTCTCGACTATGGCTACACCTTC.

The rearrangement links TRBV29-1 to TRBJ1-2; TRBD1 agrees at 7 bases. Germline CDR1 is SQVTM and CDR2 is ANQGSEA. CDR3 length: 11 amino acids. Trimming took 7 bases from V and 4 from J; bases not matched to a gene: 3. This CDR3 reads CSAGQVYGYTF. The CDR3 nucleotides are TGCAGCGCCGGACAGGTCTATGGCTACACCTTC.

This clone was picked up one time. The genes are TRBV9 and TRBJ1-2; TRBD1 might be the D (5 bases). The V gene's germline CDR1 is SGDLS and CDR2 YYNGEE. The CDR3 contains 14 residues. The V end lost 3 bases, the J end lost 2 bases, and 11 bases lay between the germline ends. The CDR3 DNA reads TGTGCCAGCAGCGGACAGAAGTCAAACTATGGCTACACCTTC. It codes for CASSGQKSNYGYTF. The complete variable domain, with remaining parts taken from reference TRBV9 and TRBJ1-2, reads DSGVTQTPKHLITATGQRVTLRCSPRSGDLSVYWYQQSLDQGLQFLIQYYNGEERAKGNILERFSAQQFPDLHSELNLSSLELGDSALYFCASSGQKSNYGYTFGSGTRLTVV.

The rearrangement joins TRBV14 to TRBJ2-1, with a tentative D call TRBD2 (6 bases). Trimming pared 4 bases from V and 5 bases from J, leaving 18 bases between. This CDR3 is 16 amino acids long. Per the germline V gene, CDR1 is SGHDN and CDR2 is FVKESK. DNA of the CDR3: TGTGCCAGCAGCCGCTTAAGACTAGATCGTGACAATGAGCAGTTCTTC. It codes for CASSRLRLDRDNEQFF.

CDR3 in DNA: TGCGCCAGCAGCTTTGGAACAGGGGGCGCCGGTAATGAAAAACTGTTTTTT. Protein product: CASSFGTGGAGNEKLFF. The V call is TRBV5-1, the J call TRBJ1-4, with 9 bases fitting TRBD1. V shed 2 bases, J shed 4 bases, and the junction held 9 bases outside the gene matches. The CDR3 length is 17 residues. From germline, CDR1 is SGHRS and CDR2 YFSETQ.

The chain links TRBV5-6 to TRBJ2-6, with a possible D match to TRBD1 (6 bases). V lost 4 bases and J 0 bases, leaving 14 bases between the germline ends. Germline-derived CDR1 and CDR2 are SGHDT and YYEEEE. The CDR3 runs to 17 residues. CDR3 sequence (DNA): TGTGCCAGCAGCCCCGGGGACACCTACTCTGGGGCCAACGTCCTGACTTTC. Its translation is CASSPGDTYSGANVLTF.

Here the CDR3 reads CASTPGTGSNYGYTF. The CDR3 bases are TGTGCCAGCACCCCTGGGACAGGGTCTAACTATGGCTACACCTTC. The rearrangement joins TRBV7-6 to TRBJ1-2; 9 nucleotides match TRBD1. The ends lost 7 bases at V and 0 bases at J; junction bases unmatched: 6. Per germline, CDR1 SGHVS and CDR2 FNYEAQ. The CDR3 has 15 amino acids.